Below, 12 T cell receptor beta chains from the same sample are listed, as sequenced in a study of blood T cell repertoires in COVID-19. Clones were sequenced by immunoSEQ multiplex PCR, and TCRdb holds only the in-frame ones, with some missing. In the table there are about 140,000 clones, 75% to 90% of which are singletons. Input material: PBMCs or T cells enriched from blood (not recorded which). Every receptor here comes from a man aged 65 to 79 who had been exposed to COVID-19.

The chain couples TRBV28 to TRBJ1-2, with a possible D match to TRBD1 (6 bases). The CDR3 totals 13 residues. V was cut by 3 bases and J by 8 bases, with 13 bases left in between. Per the germline V gene, CDR1 is MDHEN and CDR2 is SYDVKM. CDR3 region: CASSLRGAQGYTF. CDR3 nucleotides: TGTGCCAGCAGTTTGCGGGGGGCGCAAGGCTACACCTTC.

The V and J genes are TRBV29-1 and TRBJ2-5; 14 bases agree with TRBD2. Per the germline V gene, CDR1 is SQVTM and CDR2 is ANQGSEA. The V segment lost 6 bases and the J segment 5 bases; nucleotides outside the gene matches: 2. The CDR3 extends over 13 amino acids. CDR3 DNA: TGCAGCGTCCGGACTAGCGGGAGGGAGACCCAGTACTTC. It codes for CSVRTSGRETQYF.

This clone has only a few counts. The gene calls are TRBV5-1 and TRBJ1-5; D not certain. The CDR3 length is 15 residues. Germline V gene sequence: CDR1 SGHRS, CDR2 YFSETQ. The V end lost 1 base, the J end lost 0 bases, and 8 bases lay between the germline ends. The CDR3 nucleotides read TGCGCCAGCAGCTTGAGTAGTTATAGCAATCAGCCCCAGCATTTT. Its translation is CASSLSSYSNQPQHF.

The J gene is TRBJ2-7, the V gene TRBV3-1 (or the pseudogene TRBV3-2); TRBD1 matches 9 bases. CDR1 LGHDT and CDR2 YNNKEL come from the germline V gene (reference sequence). CDR3 length equals 14 residues. Germline trimming cut 3 bases from V and 5 bases from J; bases unmatched to any gene: 5. In nucleotides, the CDR3 is TGTGCCAGCAGCCATACCGGGACAGGGAACGAGCAGTACTTC. Translating gives CASSHTGTGNEQYF.

The CDR3 here is CASSLVLSYNSPLHF. The DNA of the CDR3 is TGTGCCAGCAGTTTAGTACTCTCCTATAATTCACCCCTCCACTTT. The chain links TRBV28 to TRBJ1-6; D is uncertain. CDR1 is MDHEN, CDR2 SYDVKM, per germline. The ends were cut back, 2 bases at V and 0 bases at J, with 5 bases in the middle. The CDR3 consists of 15 residues.

J is TRBJ2-1 and V is TRBV6-2 or TRBV6-3; TRBD2 matches 9 bases. In germline, CDR1 is MNHEY, CDR2 SVGEGT. This CDR3 is 16 amino acids long. With 2 bases clipped from V and 8 bases from J, the junction kept 10 bases outside the gene matches. The CDR3 sequence is CASSYAKAGGVDEQFF. In DNA, the CDR3 is TGTGCCAGCAGTTACGCCAAGGCGGGGGGGGTGGATGAGCAGTTCTTC.

This clone was seen only a few times. V and J are TRBV27 and TRBJ2-3, with TRBD1 matching 8 bases. Germline V lookup: CDR1 MNHEY, CDR2 SMNVEV (reference sequence). The CDR3 is made up of 14 amino acids. Unmatched junction bases numbered 11, after V lost 5 bases and J lost 10 bases. In DNA form, the CDR3 reads TGTGCCAGCAGTACCCCGACAGGGGTTAGCGCGCAGTATTTT. Protein product: CASSTPTGVSAQYF.

The CDR3 coding sequence is TGTGCCAGCAGCTGGGGGACAGGAAGGGGCACTGAAGCTTTCTTT. It is translated as CASSWGTGRGTEAFF. This chain connects TRBV7-3 to TRBJ1-1, with 8 bases lining up with TRBD1. Germline CDR1 reads SGHTA; CDR2 reads FQGTGA. This CDR3 has 15 residues. After removal of 4 bases from V and 4 bases from J, the junction contained 8 bases not matched to a gene. Drawing the rest from reference TRBV7-3 and TRBJ1-1, the complete variable domain is GAGVSQTPSNKVTEKGKYVELRCDPISGHTALYWYRQSLGQGPEFLIYFQGTGAADDSGLPNDRFFAVRPEGSVSTLKIQRTERGDSAVYLCASSWGTGRGTEAFFGQGTRLTVV.

CDR3 sequence: CASSPSNSGTGYNSPLHF. The CDR3 DNA sequence: TGTGCCAGCAGTCCAAGTAATTCCGGGACAGGGTACAATTCACCCCTCCACTTT. The chain uses TRBV4-2 and TRBJ1-6, with 9 bases that match TRBD1. Germline CDR1 and CDR2: LGHNA and YNFKEQ. CDR3 length: 18 residues. The J segment lost 7 bases and the V segment lost 6 bases, leaving 16 bases of the junction unmatched.

V is TRBV19 and J is TRBJ2-2; maybe TRBD2 (5 bases). The V end lost 1 base, the J end lost 6 bases, and 21 bases lay between the germline ends. This CDR3 region has 18 residues. Looked up from germline, CDR1 is LNHDA and CDR2 is SQIVND (reference sequence). CDR3: CASSIGLRTLVTAGELFF. CDR3 in DNA: TGTGCCAGTAGTATAGGGCTCCGGACTCTCGTCACTGCCGGGGAGCTGTTTTTT.

The chain joins TRBV5-5 to TRBJ2-4; the D is unclear. The CDR3 runs 14 residues. V gave up 0 bases and J gave up 0 bases, with 4 bases separating them. Per the germline V gene, CDR1 is SGHKS and CDR2 is YYEKEE (reference sequence). CDR3 sequence (DNA): TGTGCCAGCAGCTTGGAACTAGCCAAAAACATTCAGTACTTC. Amino acid sequence: CASSLELAKNIQYF.

In its sample, this clone was seen once. The chain has TRBV30 and TRBJ1-1; 7 bases fit TRBD1. Germline values: CDR1 GTSNPN, CDR2 SVGIG (reference sequence). The CDR3 runs 14 residues. V lost 5 bases and J lost 1; bases outside the gene matches: 7. The CDR3 loop is CAWCLGQPNTEAFF. CDR3 bases: TGTGCCTGGTGCTTGGGACAGCCGAACACTGAAGCTTTCTTT.